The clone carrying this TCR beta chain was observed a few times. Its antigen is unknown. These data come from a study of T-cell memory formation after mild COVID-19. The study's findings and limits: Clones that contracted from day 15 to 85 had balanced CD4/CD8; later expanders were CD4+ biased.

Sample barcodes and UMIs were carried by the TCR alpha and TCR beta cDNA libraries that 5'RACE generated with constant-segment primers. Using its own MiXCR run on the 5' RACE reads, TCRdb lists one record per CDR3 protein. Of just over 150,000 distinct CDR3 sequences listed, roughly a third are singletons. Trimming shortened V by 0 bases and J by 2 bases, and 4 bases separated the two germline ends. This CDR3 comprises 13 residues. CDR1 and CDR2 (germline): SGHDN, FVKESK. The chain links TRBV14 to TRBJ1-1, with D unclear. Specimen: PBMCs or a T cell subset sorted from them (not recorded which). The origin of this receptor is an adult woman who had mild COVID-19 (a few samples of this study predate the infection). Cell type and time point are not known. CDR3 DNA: TGTGCCAGCAGCCAAGATCGAAACACTGAAGCTTTCTTT. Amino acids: CASSQDRNTEAFF. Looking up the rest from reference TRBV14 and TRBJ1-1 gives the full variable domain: EAGVTQFPSHSVIEKGQTVTLRCDPISGHDNLYWYRRVMGKEIKFLLHFVKESKQDESGMPNNRFLAERTGGTYSTLKVQPAELEDSGVYFCASSQDRNTEAFFGQGTRLTVV.